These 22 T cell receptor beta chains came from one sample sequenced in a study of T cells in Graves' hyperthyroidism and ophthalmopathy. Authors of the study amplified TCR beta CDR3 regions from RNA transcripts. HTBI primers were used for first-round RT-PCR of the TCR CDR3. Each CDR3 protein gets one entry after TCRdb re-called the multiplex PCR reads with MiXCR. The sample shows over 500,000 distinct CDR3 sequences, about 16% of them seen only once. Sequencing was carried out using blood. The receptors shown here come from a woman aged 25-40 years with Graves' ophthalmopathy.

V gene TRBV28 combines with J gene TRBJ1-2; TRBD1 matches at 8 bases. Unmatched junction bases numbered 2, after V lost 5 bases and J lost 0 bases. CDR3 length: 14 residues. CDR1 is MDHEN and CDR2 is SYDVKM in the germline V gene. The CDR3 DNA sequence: TGTGCCAGCAGTCCAGGGGGCCCTAACTATGGCTACACCTTC. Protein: CASSPGGPNYGYTF.

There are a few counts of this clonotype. CDR3: CASSARGGEETQYF. In DNA form, the CDR3 reads TGTGCCAGCAGTGCCCGGGGCGGGGAAGAGACCCAGTACTTC. The J gene is TRBJ2-5, the V gene TRBV25-1, with a possible D match to TRBD2 (6 bases). Germline V gene lookup returns CDR1 MGHDK and CDR2 SYGVNS. Deletions cut 4 bases from V and 3 bases from J, with 12 bases between. CDR3 length: 14 amino acids.

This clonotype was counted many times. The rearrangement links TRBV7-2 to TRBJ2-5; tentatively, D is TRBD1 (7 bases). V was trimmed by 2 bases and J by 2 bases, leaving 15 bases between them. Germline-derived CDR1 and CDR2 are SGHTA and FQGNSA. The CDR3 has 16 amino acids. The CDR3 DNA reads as TGTGCCAGCAGCTTAATCTCGACAGGGAGGCAAGAGACCCAGTACTTC. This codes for CASSLISTGRQETQYF.

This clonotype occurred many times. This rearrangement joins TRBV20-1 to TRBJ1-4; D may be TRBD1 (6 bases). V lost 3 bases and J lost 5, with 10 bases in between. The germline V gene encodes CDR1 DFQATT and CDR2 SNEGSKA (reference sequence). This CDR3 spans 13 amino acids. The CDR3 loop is CSARDSQNEKLFF. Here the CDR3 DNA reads TGCAGTGCTAGGGACAGTCAAAATGAAAAACTGTTTTTT.

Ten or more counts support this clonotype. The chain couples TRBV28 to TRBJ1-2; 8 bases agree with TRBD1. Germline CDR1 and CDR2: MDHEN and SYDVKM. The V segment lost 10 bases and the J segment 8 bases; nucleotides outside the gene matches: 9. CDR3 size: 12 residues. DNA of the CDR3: TGTGCCACCGGACAGGGAAGTGTCGGCTACACCTTC. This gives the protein CATGQGSVGYTF.

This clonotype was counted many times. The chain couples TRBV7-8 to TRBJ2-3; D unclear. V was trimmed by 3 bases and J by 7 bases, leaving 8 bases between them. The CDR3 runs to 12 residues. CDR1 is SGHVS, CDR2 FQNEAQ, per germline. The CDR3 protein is CASSFWGNTQYF. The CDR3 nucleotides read TGTGCCAGCAGCTTCTGGGGAAATACGCAGTATTTT.

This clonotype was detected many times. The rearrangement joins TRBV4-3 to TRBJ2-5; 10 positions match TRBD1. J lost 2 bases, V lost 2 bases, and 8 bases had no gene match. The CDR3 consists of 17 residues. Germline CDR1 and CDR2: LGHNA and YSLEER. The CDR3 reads CASSQHGQGGVQETQYF. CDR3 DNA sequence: TGCGCCAGCAGCCAACACGGACAGGGGGGTGTTCAAGAGACCCAGTACTTC.

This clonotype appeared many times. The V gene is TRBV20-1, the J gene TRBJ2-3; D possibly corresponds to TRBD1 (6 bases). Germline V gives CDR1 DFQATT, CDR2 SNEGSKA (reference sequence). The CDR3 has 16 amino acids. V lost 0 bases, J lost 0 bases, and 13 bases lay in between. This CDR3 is CSARDPDRTSTDTQYF. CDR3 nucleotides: TGCAGTGCTAGAGATCCTGACAGGACTAGCACAGATACGCAGTATTTT.

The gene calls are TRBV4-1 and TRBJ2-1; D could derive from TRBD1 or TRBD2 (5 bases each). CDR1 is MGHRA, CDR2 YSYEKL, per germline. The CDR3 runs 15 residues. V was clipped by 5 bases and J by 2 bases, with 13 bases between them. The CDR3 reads CASSNRDGTYNEQFF. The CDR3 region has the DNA TGCGCCAGCAGCAACCGGGACGGGACCTACAATGAGCAGTTCTTC.

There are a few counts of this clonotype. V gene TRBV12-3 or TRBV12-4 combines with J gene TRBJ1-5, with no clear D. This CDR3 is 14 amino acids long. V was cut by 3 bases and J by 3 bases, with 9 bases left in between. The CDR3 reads CASSLRQINQPQHF. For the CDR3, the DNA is TGTGCCAGCAGTTTGAGGCAGATCAATCAGCCCCAGCATTTT.

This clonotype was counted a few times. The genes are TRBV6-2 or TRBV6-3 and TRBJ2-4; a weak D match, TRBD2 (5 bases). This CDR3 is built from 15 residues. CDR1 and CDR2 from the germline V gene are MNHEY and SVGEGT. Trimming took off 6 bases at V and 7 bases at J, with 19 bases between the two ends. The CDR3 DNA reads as TGTGCCAGCAGCCCTACTAGAAGTAACTGGAACATTCAGTACTTC. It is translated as CASSPTRSNWNIQYF.

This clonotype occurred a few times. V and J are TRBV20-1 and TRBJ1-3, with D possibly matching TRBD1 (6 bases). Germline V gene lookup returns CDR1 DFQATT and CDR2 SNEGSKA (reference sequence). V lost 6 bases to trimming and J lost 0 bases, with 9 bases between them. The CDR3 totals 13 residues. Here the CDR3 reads CSAVGGSGNTIYF. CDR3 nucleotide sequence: TGCAGTGCCGTAGGGGGCTCTGGAAACACCATATATTTT.

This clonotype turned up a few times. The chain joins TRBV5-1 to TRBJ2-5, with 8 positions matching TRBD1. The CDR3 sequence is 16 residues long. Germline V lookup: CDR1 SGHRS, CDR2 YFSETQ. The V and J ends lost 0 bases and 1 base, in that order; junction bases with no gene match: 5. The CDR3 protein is CASSLGTGQVQETQYF. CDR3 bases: TGCGCCAGCAGCTTGGGAACGGGACAGGTCCAAGAGACCCAGTACTTC.

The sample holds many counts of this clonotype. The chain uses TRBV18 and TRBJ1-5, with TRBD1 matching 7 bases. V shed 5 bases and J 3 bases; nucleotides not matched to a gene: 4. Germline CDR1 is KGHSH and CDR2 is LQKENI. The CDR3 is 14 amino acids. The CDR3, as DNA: TGTGCCAGCTCAAGGGACAGCGACAATCAGCCCCAGCATTTT. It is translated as CASSRDSDNQPQHF.

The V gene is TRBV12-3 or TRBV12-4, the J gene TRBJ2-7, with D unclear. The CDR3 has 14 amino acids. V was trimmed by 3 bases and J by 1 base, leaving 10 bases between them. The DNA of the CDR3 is TGTGCCAGCAGTTTTTCCACTCCGTCCTACGAGCAGTACTTC. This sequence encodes CASSFSTPSYEQYF.

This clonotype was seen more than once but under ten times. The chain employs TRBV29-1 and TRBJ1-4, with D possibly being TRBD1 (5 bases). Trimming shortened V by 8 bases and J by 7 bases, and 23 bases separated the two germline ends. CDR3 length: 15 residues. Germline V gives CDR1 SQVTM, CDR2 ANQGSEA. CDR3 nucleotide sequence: TGCAGCTCTCCCAAGCCGAGGGGACGGGGTGAAAAACTGTTTTTT. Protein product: CSSPKPRGRGEKLFF. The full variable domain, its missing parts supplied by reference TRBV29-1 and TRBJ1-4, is SAVISQKPSRDICQRGTSLTIQCQVDSQVTMMFWYRQQPGQSLTLIATANQGSEATYESGFVIDKFPISRPNLTFSTLTVSNMSPEDSSIYLCSSPKPRGRGEKLFFGSGTQLSVL.

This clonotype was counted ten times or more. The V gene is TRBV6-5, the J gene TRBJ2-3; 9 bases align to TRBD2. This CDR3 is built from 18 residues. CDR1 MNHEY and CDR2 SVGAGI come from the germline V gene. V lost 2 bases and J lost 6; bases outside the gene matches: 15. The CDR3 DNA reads TGTGCCAGCAGTTACCTCGGAGCGGGAGGCTCACCGTCCGATACGCAGTATTTT. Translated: CASSYLGAGGSPSDTQYF.

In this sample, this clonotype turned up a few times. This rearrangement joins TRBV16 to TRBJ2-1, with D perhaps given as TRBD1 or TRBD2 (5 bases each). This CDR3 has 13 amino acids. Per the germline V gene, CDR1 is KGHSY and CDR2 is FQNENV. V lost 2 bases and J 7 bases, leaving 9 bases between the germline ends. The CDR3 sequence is CASSQGTLNEQFF. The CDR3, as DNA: TGTGCCAGCAGCCAAGGGACGCTGAATGAGCAGTTCTTC.

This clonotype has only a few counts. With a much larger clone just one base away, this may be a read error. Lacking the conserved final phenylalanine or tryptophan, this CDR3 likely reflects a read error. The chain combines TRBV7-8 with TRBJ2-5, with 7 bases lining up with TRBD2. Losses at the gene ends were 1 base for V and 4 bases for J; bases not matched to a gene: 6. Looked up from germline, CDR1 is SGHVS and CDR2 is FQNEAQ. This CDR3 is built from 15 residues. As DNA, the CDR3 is TGTGCCAGCAGCTTAGGTCCTGGGGGGGGAGAGACCCAGTACCTC. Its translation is CASSLGPGGGETQYL.

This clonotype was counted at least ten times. CDR3 DNA sequence: TGTGCCAGCAGCTTAGTAGCGGGAGAGGCCACAGATACGCAGTATTTT. Encoded protein: CASSLVAGEATDTQYF. The gene calls are TRBV7-2 and TRBJ2-3; 9 nucleotides line up with TRBD2. The CDR3 runs to 16 residues. Looked up from germline, CDR1 is SGHTA and CDR2 is FQGNSA. With 1 base clipped from V and 2 bases from J, the junction kept 4 bases outside the gene matches.

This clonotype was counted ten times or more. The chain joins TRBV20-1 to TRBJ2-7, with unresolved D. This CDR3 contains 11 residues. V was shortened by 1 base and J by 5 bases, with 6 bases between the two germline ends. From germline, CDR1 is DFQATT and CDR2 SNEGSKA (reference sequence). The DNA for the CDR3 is TGCAGTGCTAGAGGATCCAACGAGCAGTACTTC. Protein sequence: CSARGSNEQYF.

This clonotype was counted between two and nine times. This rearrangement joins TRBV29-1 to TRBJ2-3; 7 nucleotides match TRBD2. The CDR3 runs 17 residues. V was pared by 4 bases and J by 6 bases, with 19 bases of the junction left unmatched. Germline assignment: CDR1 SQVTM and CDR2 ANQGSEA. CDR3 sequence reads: CSVVILREFTLGDTQYF. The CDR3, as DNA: TGCAGCGTTGTAATTCTGCGGGAGTTTACCCTTGGGGATACGCAGTATTTT.